Below, one T cell receptor beta chain is given with its context. From germline, CDR1 is SGHVS and CDR2 FQNEAQ. V shed 0 bases and J 4 bases; nucleotides not matched to a gene: 10. The CDR3 runs 17 residues. These data come from a study of blood T cell repertoires in COVID-19. Study background: The United States, Italy and Spain were the sources of the acute and convalescent COVID-19 samples. T cells, B-cell-depleted T cells, or PBMCs provided the cDNA or gDNA that served as material.

Source study methods: How many nucleated cells were present was estimated from reference gene primer amplification. Method: immunoSEQ multiplex PCR; TCRdb's copy keeps in-frame clones and lacks some. That table is the source of V, J and clone size, and D and trimming were worked out from the DNA. This sample yields about 50,000 clones, of which 70% to 90% are seen a single time; approximately 6% belongs to the top ten. This chain links TRBV7-8 with TRBJ2-7; 9 nucleotides match TRBD2. This clonotype was obtained from a woman aged 60 to 75 with acute or convalescent COVID-19. The specimen sequenced was peripheral blood. The CDR3 sequence: CASSLAGSGGRAYEQYF. DNA of the CDR3: TGTGCCAGCAGCTTAGCAGGAAGTGGCGGGAGGGCTTACGAGCAGTACTTC.